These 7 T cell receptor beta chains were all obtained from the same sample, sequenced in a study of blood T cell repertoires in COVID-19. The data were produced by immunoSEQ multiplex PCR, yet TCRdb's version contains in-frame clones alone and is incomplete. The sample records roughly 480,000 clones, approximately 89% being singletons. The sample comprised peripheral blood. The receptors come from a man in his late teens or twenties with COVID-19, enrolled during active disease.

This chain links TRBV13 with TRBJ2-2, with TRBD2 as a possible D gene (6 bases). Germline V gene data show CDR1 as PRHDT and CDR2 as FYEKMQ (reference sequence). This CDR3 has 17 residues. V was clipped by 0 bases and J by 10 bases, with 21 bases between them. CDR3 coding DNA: TGTGCCAGCAGCTTAGGCCTGGCGAGCGGGCGGTATACGGAGCTGTTTTTT. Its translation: CASSLGLASGRYTELFF. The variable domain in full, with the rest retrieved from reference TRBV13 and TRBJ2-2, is AAGVIQSPRHLIKEKRETATLKCYPIPRHDTVYWYQQGPGQDPQFLISFYEKMQSDKGSIPDRFSAQQFSDYHSELNMSSLELGDSALYFCASSLGLASGRYTELFFGEGSRLTVL.

In DNA form, the CDR3 reads TGCGCCAGCAGCTTGGCGCAGGGGCGCTACGAGCAGTACTTC. This codes for CASSLAQGRYEQYF. J is TRBJ2-7 and V is TRBV5-1, with a possible D match to TRBD1 (6 bases). Germline V gene lookup returns CDR1 SGHRS and CDR2 YFSETQ. There are 14 residues in the CDR3. Trimming took off 0 bases at V and 3 bases at J, with 10 bases between the two ends.

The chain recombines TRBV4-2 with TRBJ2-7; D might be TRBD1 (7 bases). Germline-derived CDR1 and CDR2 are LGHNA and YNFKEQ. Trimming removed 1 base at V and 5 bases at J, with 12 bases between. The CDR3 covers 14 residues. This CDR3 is CASSQVPGGNEQYF. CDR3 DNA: TGTGCCAGCAGCCAAGTTCCAGGGGGGAACGAGCAGTACTTC.

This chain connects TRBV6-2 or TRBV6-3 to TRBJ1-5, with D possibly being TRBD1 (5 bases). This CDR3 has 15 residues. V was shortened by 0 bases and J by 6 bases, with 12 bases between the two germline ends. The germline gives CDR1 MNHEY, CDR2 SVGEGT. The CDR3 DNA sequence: TGTGCCAGCAGTTACTCGGGGGGGGAGCGTCAGCCCCAGCATTTT. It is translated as CASSYSGGERQPQHF.

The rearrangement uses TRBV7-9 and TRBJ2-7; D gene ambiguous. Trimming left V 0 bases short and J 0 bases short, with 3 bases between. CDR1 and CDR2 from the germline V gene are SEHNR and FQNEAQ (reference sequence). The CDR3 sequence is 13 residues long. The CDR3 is CASSLASSYEQYF. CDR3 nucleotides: TGTGCCAGCAGCTTAGCCAGCTCCTACGAGCAGTACTTC. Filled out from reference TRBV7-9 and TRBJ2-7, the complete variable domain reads DTGVSQNPRHKITKRGQNVTFRCDPISEHNRLYWYRQTLGQGPEFLTYFQNEAQLEKSRLLSDRFSAERPKGSFSTLEIQRTEQGDSAMYLCASSLASSYEQYFGPGTRLTVT.

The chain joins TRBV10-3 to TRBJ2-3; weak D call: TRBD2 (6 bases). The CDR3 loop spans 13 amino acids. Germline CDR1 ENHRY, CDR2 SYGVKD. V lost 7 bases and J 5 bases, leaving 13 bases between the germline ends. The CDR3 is CAIMGGMEDTQYF. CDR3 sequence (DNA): TGTGCCATCATGGGCGGGATGGAAGATACGCAGTATTTT.

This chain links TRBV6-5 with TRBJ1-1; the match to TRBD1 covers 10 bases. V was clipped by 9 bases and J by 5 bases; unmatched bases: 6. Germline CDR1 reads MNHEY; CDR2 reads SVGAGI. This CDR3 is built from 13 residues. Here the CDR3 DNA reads TGTGCCAGTGAGGGACAGGGGAGGACTGAAGCTTTCTTT. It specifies CASEGQGRTEAFF.